The 22 T cell receptor beta chains reported below all come from one sample, sequenced in a study of blood T cell repertoires in COVID-19. TCRdb's table, derived via immunoSEQ multiplex PCR, lists solely in-frame clones and lacks some. Among 80,000 to 100,000 clones listed, about 74% were seen once. Sequenced: peripheral blood. Receptor source: a man in his 70s with COVID-19, enrolled during active disease.

The chain uses TRBV4-3 and TRBJ1-1, with 9 bases identical to TRBD1. CDR3 length equals 16 residues. Trimming cost V 4 bases and J 1 base; bases outside gene matches: 7. CDR1 is LGHNA, CDR2 YSLEER, per germline. DNA of the CDR3: TGCGCCAGCAGCCGCGAAACGGGACAGGGGAACACTGAAGCTTTCTTT. It codes for CASSRETGQGNTEAFF.

The chain joins TRBV27 to TRBJ2-7, with 7 bases matching TRBD2. Trimming removed 4 bases from V and 4 bases from J; junction bases left unmatched: 7. The CDR3 is 14 amino acids. CDR1 is MNHEY, CDR2 SMNVEV, per germline (reference sequence). The CDR3 region is CASSWTGAGYEQYF. The CDR3 region has the DNA TGTGCCAGCAGTTGGACGGGAGCGGGATACGAGCAGTACTTC.

In its sample, this clone was seen once. The chain is built from TRBV10-3 and TRBJ2-5; a weak D match, TRBD1 (6 bases). The CDR3 runs 14 residues. Per germline, CDR1 ENHRY and CDR2 SYGVKD. V shed 8 bases and J shed 0 bases, with 13 bases lying between them. For the CDR3, the DNA is TGTGCCATCGGGGCGGACAGATACCAAGAGACCCAGTACTTC. Translation gives CAIGADRYQETQYF.

The chain joins TRBV28 to TRBJ2-1; D gene unclear. The germline CDR1 and CDR2 sequences are MDHEN and SYDVKM. V lost 6 bases to trimming and J lost 0 bases, with 12 bases between them. The CDR3 consists of 15 residues. In nucleotides, the CDR3 is TGTGCCAGCAGGACCCTCGCGGACTCCTACAATGAGCAGTTCTTC. Protein product: CASRTLADSYNEQFF.

J is TRBJ1-1 and V is TRBV5-1; 9 bases agree with TRBD1. Germline V gene data show CDR1 as SGHRS and CDR2 as YFSETQ. V trimming: 6 bases; J trimming: 1 base; junction bases outside the gene matches: 7. The CDR3 has 15 amino acids. The CDR3 DNA follows: TGCGCCAGCAAAACTACAGGGGGCGCGAACACTGAAGCTTTCTTT. Protein: CASKTTGGANTEAFF.

The chain recombines TRBV30 with TRBJ2-3; 10 nucleotides line up with TRBD2. The CDR3 is made up of 15 amino acids. Trimming took 2 bases from V and 5 from J; bases not matched to a gene: 7. Looked up from germline, CDR1 is GTSNPN and CDR2 is SVGIG (reference sequence). Written as DNA, the CDR3 is TGTGCCTGGAGTAGGACTAGCGGAAGAAGAGATACGCAGTATTTT. This gives the protein CAWSRTSGRRDTQYF. The full variable domain, rest sourced from reference TRBV30 and TRBJ2-3, is SQTIHQWPATLVQPVGSPLSLECTVEGTSNPNLYWYRQAAGRGLQLLFYSVGIGQISSEVPQNLSASRPQDRQFILSSKKLLLSDSGFYLCAWSRTSGRRDTQYFGPGTRLTVL.

This clone was detected once. The chain joins TRBV5-5 to TRBJ2-1; 9 bases fit TRBD2. With 2 bases clipped from V and 13 bases from J, the junction kept 10 bases outside the gene matches. Germline CDR1 is SGHKS and CDR2 is YYEKEE (reference sequence). This CDR3 is built from 14 residues. Here the CDR3 DNA reads TGTGCCAGCAGCTTTACTAGCGGGCCTCTTGTTCAGTTCTTC. Residues: CASSFTSGPLVQFF.

The chain couples TRBV29-1 to TRBJ1-2, with TRBD1 matching 8 bases. Germline lookup yields CDR1 SQVTM and CDR2 ANQGSEA. V gave up 7 bases and J gave up 7 bases; unmatched junction bases: 8. The CDR3 consists of 12 residues. The CDR3 region is CSGRGQGGGYTF. In DNA, the CDR3 is TGCAGCGGGAGAGGACAGGGAGGTGGCTACACCTTC.

The chain links TRBV5-4 to TRBJ2-5; D may be TRBD1 (5 bases). The CDR3 spans 16 residues. Trimming took off 2 bases at V and 4 bases at J, with 18 bases between the two ends. The germline gives CDR1 SGHNT, CDR2 YYREEE (reference sequence). The CDR3 protein is CASSLDTGSIGETQYF. CDR3 DNA sequence: TGTGCCAGCAGCTTAGATACAGGATCGATCGGAGAGACCCAGTACTTC.

The CDR3 DNA reads TGTGCCAGCAGTTTTGGGGCAACTAGCACAGATACGCAGTATTTT. This gives the protein CASSFGATSTDTQYF. The rearrangement joins TRBV28 to TRBJ2-3; tentatively, D is TRBD1 (5 bases). The CDR3 loop spans 15 amino acids. In germline, CDR1 is MDHEN, CDR2 SYDVKM. The V end was cut by 3 bases, the J end by 0 bases, with 10 bases between.

Points on this clone: Other DNA sequences in the same sample also yield this CDR3. The CDR3 sequence: CASSSRGTEAFF. Here the CDR3 DNA reads TGTGCCAGCAGTTCCAGGGGGACTGAAGCTTTCTTT. The chain couples TRBV6-5 to TRBJ1-1; 7 bases are a match to TRBD1. CDR3 size: 12 residues. Unmatched junction bases numbered 1, after V lost 4 bases and J lost 5 bases. Per germline, CDR1 MNHEY and CDR2 SVGAGI.

V and J are TRBV18 and TRBJ1-5; D may be TRBD1 (6 bases). Germline V lookup: CDR1 KGHSH, CDR2 LQKENI. V lost 5 bases, J lost 4 bases, and 12 bases lay in between. The length of the CDR3 is 14 residues. CDR3 residues: CASSELQGNQPQHF. The CDR3 nucleotides are TGTGCCAGCTCAGAGTTACAGGGAAATCAGCCCCAGCATTTT.

The chain couples TRBV12-3 or TRBV12-4 to TRBJ1-6; D is uncertain. Trimming removed 3 bases from V and 10 bases from J, with 7 bases in between. CDR3 length: 12 amino acids. The CDR3 region is CASSFPGSPLHF. DNA of the CDR3: TGTGCCAGCAGTTTTCCAGGCTCACCCCTCCACTTT.

The chain employs TRBV5-4 and TRBJ2-5, with D perhaps matching TRBD1 (6 bases). V lost 4 bases to trimming and J lost 1 base, with 11 bases between them. Germline CDR1 SGHNT, CDR2 YYREEE (reference sequence). There are 14 residues in the CDR3. CDR3 sequence reads: CASSDTGPQETQYF. The CDR3 nucleotides are TGTGCCAGCAGCGACACAGGGCCCCAAGAGACCCAGTACTTC.

Turning to this clone: This specimen includes other DNA sequences encoding the same CDR3. V usage is TRBV7-3 and J usage is TRBJ2-1, with 7 bases lining up with TRBD2. The J segment lost 2 bases and the V segment lost 2 bases, leaving 0 bases of the junction unmatched. CDR3 size: 14 residues. The germline gives CDR1 SGHTA, CDR2 FQGTGA. CDR3 coding DNA: TGTGCCAGCAGCTTACTAGCGGCCTACAATGAGCAGTTCTTC. It translates to CASSLLAAYNEQFF.

The chain combines TRBV7-8 with TRBJ2-6, with D tentatively TRBD1 (6 bases). The CDR3 totals 16 residues. Trimming took 5 bases from V and 2 from J, leaving 13 bases between them. Germline CDR1 is SGHVS and CDR2 is FQNEAQ. This chain's CDR3 is CASSILGGAGANVLTF. The CDR3 DNA is TGTGCCAGCAGCATCCTTGGGGGCGCTGGGGCCAACGTCCTGACTTTC.

This clone was recorded a few times. The rearrangement joins TRBV7-2 to TRBJ1-5; unclear D gene. Per germline, CDR1 SGHTA and CDR2 FQGNSA. This CDR3 is built from 15 residues. The V gene lost 4 bases and the J gene lost 1 base, with 11 bases spanning the gap. The DNA of the CDR3 is TGTGCCAGCAGCTCGCTAGACGGAAGCAATCAGCCCCAGCATTTT. Translating it yields CASSSLDGSNQPQHF.

This clone was picked up many times. The rearrangement uses TRBV7-3 and TRBJ2-5, with 10 bases matching TRBD2. The CDR3 covers 15 residues. Germline V lookup: CDR1 SGHTA, CDR2 FQGTGA. V dropped 6 bases and J dropped 4; count of bases not matched to a gene: 8. This CDR3 is CASSPGLAPPETQYF. The CDR3 DNA reads as TGTGCCAGCAGTCCGGGACTAGCGCCTCCAGAGACCCAGTACTTC.

The rearrangement uses TRBV19 and TRBJ1-2; D gene ambiguous. V was pared by 3 bases and J by 3 bases, with 14 bases between. The CDR3 is made up of 15 amino acids. Germline values: CDR1 LNHDA, CDR2 SQIVND (reference sequence). CDR3 amino acids: CASSIGLVNDYGYTF. The CDR3 DNA follows: TGTGCCAGTAGTATCGGGTTAGTCAATGACTATGGCTACACCTTC.

This clone was observed once. This chain connects TRBV5-6 to TRBJ1-4; maybe TRBD1 (6 bases). V was shortened by 3 bases and J by 5 bases, with 14 bases between the two germline ends. The germline V gene has CDR1 SGHDT and CDR2 YYEEEE. The CDR3 runs 15 residues. The CDR3 region has the DNA TGTGCCAGCAGCTCAAGACTACAGGGAAATGAAAAACTGTTTTTT. This encodes CASSSRLQGNEKLFF.

This chain links TRBV11-2 with TRBJ2-7; D may be TRBD2 (5 bases). Germline V gives CDR1 SGHAT, CDR2 FQNNGV. The V gene lost 0 bases and the J gene lost 2 bases, with 14 bases spanning the gap. The CDR3 runs 16 residues. CDR3 sequence reads: CASSLDRGSAAYEQYF. DNA for the CDR3: TGTGCCAGCAGCTTAGATCGGGGTAGCGCAGCCTACGAGCAGTACTTC.

The chain combines TRBV6-2 or TRBV6-3 with TRBJ2-3, with TRBD1 as a possible D gene (6 bases). Deletions cut 5 bases from V and 1 base from J, with 16 bases between. The CDR3 loop spans 16 amino acids. Per germline, CDR1 MNHEY and CDR2 SVGEGT. DNA of the CDR3: TGTGCCAGCAGTGCGGACAGAGGATTGGGCACAGATACGCAGTATTTT. Residues: CASSADRGLGTDTQYF.